This record concerns one T cell receptor (beta chain) sequence. Its cognate antigen is unknown. Trimming stripped 5 bases from V and 8 bases from J, with 15 bases between. The CDR3 totals 13 residues. These data are taken from a study of blood T cells in healthy people across ages. Study-wide results and caveats: TCR beta diversity was tightly associated with the proportion of naive T cells.

A sample-barcoded 5' primer and a J-beta primer mix were used in a second PCR of roughly 6 to 11 cycles. Via MiXCR, TCRdb re-called the 5' RACE reads, giving one row per CDR3 protein. The sample holds roughly 2 million distinct CDR3 sequences, around 48% seen once. The receptor's source is a woman aged 40 to 49 in good health. The V call is TRBV12-3 or TRBV12-4, the J call TRBJ1-2; D unresolved. The sequencing input was blood. The CDR3 sequence is CASSHGPRAGYTF. CDR3 DNA: TGTGCCAGCAGTCACGGGCCACGGGCCGGCTACACCTTC.